A single sample gave rise to the 5 T cell receptor beta chains below, sequenced in a study of T-cell memory formation after mild COVID-19. From the 5' RACE reads, TCRdb called clonotypes with MiXCR, one entry per CDR3 protein. Of about 190,000 distinct CDR3 sequences listed, about 18% are singletons. The sequenced sample consisted of PBMCs or a T cell subset sorted from them (not recorded which). These receptors all stem from an adult woman who had mild COVID-19 (a few samples of this study predate the infection). Cell type and time point are not known.

The V and J genes are TRBV5-4 and TRBJ2-3; no reliable D call. This CDR3 contains 14 residues. CDR1 and CDR2 from the germline V gene are SGHNT and YYREEE (reference sequence). Trimming removed 0 bases from V and 2 bases from J, with 7 bases in between. Written as DNA, the CDR3 is TGTGCCAGCAGCTTGGGACCGGACACAGATACGCAGTATTTT. This translates into CASSLGPDTDTQYF. The whole variable domain, filled in from reference TRBV5-4 and TRBJ2-3, reads ETGVTQSPTHLIKTRGQQVTLRCSSQSGHNTVSWYQQALGQGPQFIFQYYREEENGRGNFPPRFSGLQFPNYSSELNVNALELDDSALYLCASSLGPDTDTQYFGPGTRLTVL.

In this sample, this clonotype turned up once. The chain joins TRBV7-9 to TRBJ1-1; the match to TRBD1 covers 8 bases. This CDR3 has 16 residues. The germline CDR1 and CDR2 sequences are SEHNR and FQNEAQ (reference sequence). The junction had 12 bases not matched to a gene; V was cut back by 5 bases and J by 4 bases. CDR3 in DNA: TGTGCCAGCAGCCAGAGGGGGCAGGGGGCCGGCACTGAAGCTTTCTTT. Translated: CASSQRGQGAGTEAFF.

The gene calls are TRBV25-1 and TRBJ1-1; D may be TRBD1 (6 bases). With 6 bases removed from V and 1 base from J, the gap between germline ends came to 12 bases. The CDR3 has 14 amino acids. Germline V CDR1 and CDR2: MGHDK, SYGVNS. In DNA form, the CDR3 reads TGTGCCAGCAGAAGGACAGCCCCGAACACTGAAGCTTTCTTT. This gives the protein CASRRTAPNTEAFF. Filled out from reference TRBV25-1 and TRBJ1-1, the complete variable domain reads EADIYQTPRYLVIGTGKKITLECSQTMGHDKMYWYQQDPGMELHLIHYSYGVNSTEKGDLSSESTVSRIRTEHFPLTLESARPSHTSQYLCASRRTAPNTEAFFGQGTRLTVV.

The chain has TRBV11-3 and TRBJ2-1; D is undetermined. V lost 5 bases to trimming and J lost 10 bases, with 18 bases between them. Germline CDR1 is SGHNT and CDR2 is YENEEA. This CDR3 has 14 amino acids. Written as DNA, the CDR3 is TGTGCCAGCAGCAACCTCGGACCCAAGCGAGAGCAGTTCTTC. Its protein is CASSNLGPKREQFF.

This clonotype was detected only a few times. The chain joins TRBV4-3 to TRBJ2-6; D is possibly TRBD2 (5 bases). The CDR3 spans 17 residues. Deletions cut 0 bases from V and 1 base from J, with 10 bases between. CDR1 and CDR2 from the germline V gene are LGHNA and YSLEER. CDR3 protein: CASSQDTRTSGANVLTF. The CDR3 bases are TGCGCCAGCAGCCAAGATACTCGGACTTCTGGGGCCAACGTCCTGACTTTC.